A single sample gave rise to the 16 T cell receptor beta chains below, sequenced in a study of T cell repertoires in cytomegalovirus infection. MiXCR, run by TCRdb on the reads, gives a single entry per CDR3 protein. Here the sample spans around 280,000 distinct CDR3 sequences, around 9.6% being singletons. The sample consisted of PBMCs. The receptors were gathered from a human donor in good health (CMV status not recorded). Some clones in this sample may be carry-over from other donors' samples.

This clonotype was seen many times. The V and J genes are TRBV7-9 and TRBJ2-1, with 7 bases identical to TRBD2. The CDR3 is 17 amino acids. V dropped 5 bases and J dropped 4; count of bases not matched to a gene: 14. Germline V gene sequence: CDR1 SEHNR, CDR2 FQNEAQ (reference sequence). In DNA, the CDR3 is TGTGCCAGCAGCCCCAAACGGCGACTAGCCCTATACAATGAGCAGTTCTTC. Translating gives CASSPKRRLALYNEQFF.

This clonotype was recorded at least ten times. This chain uses TRBV27 with TRBJ2-7; D perhaps matches TRBD2 (5 bases). Germline CDR1 reads MNHEY; CDR2 reads SMNVEV (reference sequence). CDR3 length: 13 residues. The V end lost 7 bases, the J end lost 2 bases, and 12 bases lay between the germline ends. CDR3 loop: CASNPTRAYEQYV. The DNA of the CDR3 is TGTGCCAGCAATCCCACTAGGGCCTACGAGCAGTACGTC.

As to this clonotype: A much more abundant neighbour one base away suggests this may be a read error. The V and J genes are TRBV28 and TRBJ2-7, with D possibly matching TRBD2 (5 bases). Germline V gene lookup returns CDR1 MDHEN and CDR2 SYDVKM. The CDR3 contains 12 residues. In DNA form, the CDR3 reads TGTACCAGCAGTTTCGAGCGGTACGAGCAGTACTTC. This encodes CTSSFERYEQYF.

The genes are TRBV28 and TRBJ2-2, with D perhaps matching TRBD1 (6 bases). V was cut by 6 bases and J by 3 bases, with 14 bases left in between. The CDR3 sequence is 15 residues long. Per the germline V gene, CDR1 is MDHEN and CDR2 is SYDVKM. This CDR3 reads CASRHRDTHTGELFF. In DNA, the CDR3 is TGTGCCAGCAGACACCGGGACACTCACACCGGGGAGCTGTTTTTT.

About this clonotype itself: A clone one base away is much larger, so this may be a read error. The conserved phenylalanine or tryptophan is not found at the CDR3 terminus, so this likely reflects a read error. V is TRBV28 and J is TRBJ2-3; TRBD1 matches at 7 bases. The CDR3 is 15 residues long. Germline assignment: CDR1 MDHEN and CDR2 SYDVKM. The V gene end was trimmed by 7 bases and the J gene end by 4 bases; junction bases not matched to a gene: 11. The CDR3 DNA reads TGTGCCAGCAATACAAAACAGGGGAGTGCAGATACGCAGTATCTT. Translated, it gives CASNTKQGSADTQYL.

The table lists this clonotype with many counts. This chain connects TRBV6-2 or TRBV6-3 to TRBJ2-1; D gene uncertain. The CDR3 spans 12 residues. Germline-derived CDR1 and CDR2 are MNHEY and SVGEGT. Trimming stripped 2 bases from V and 7 bases from J, with 6 bases between. Here the CDR3 reads CASSYRPNEQFF. The CDR3 nucleotides are TGTGCCAGCAGTTACCGGCCAAATGAGCAGTTCTTC.

A word on this clonotype: This may stem from a read error, because a much larger clone lies one nucleotide away. The V call is TRBV7-6, the J call TRBJ1-1, with D tentatively TRBD1 (5 bases). The germline gives CDR1 SGHVS, CDR2 FNYEAQ. The CDR3 is made up of 14 amino acids. CDR3 loop: CTSRPGEVATEAFF. The CDR3 DNA is TGTACCAGCAGGCCGGGGGAGGTGGCCACTGAAGCTTTCTTT.

The table lists this clonotype with many counts. The chain uses TRBV14 and TRBJ1-1; D gene unclear. The germline V gene encodes CDR1 SGHDN and CDR2 FVKESK. Trimming removed 2 bases at V and 4 bases at J, with 8 bases between. This CDR3 spans 13 amino acids. In nucleotides, the CDR3 is TGTGCCAGCAGCCAATTACGGGTCACTGAAGCTTTCTTT. Its translation: CASSQLRVTEAFF.

The chain combines TRBV3-1 with TRBJ1-1, with D unresolved. The V gene lost 0 bases and the J gene lost 5 bases, with 10 bases spanning the gap. The CDR3 covers 14 residues. The V gene's germline CDR1 is LGHDT and CDR2 YNNKEL (reference sequence). CDR3 region: CASSQESPRTEAFF. CDR3 nucleotides: TGTGCCAGCAGCCAAGAATCCCCCAGGACTGAAGCTTTCTTT.

This clonotype showed up just a few times. The chain combines TRBV12-3 or TRBV12-4 with TRBJ2-2; the D gene is possibly TRBD2 (5 bases). The V and J ends lost 5 bases and 7 bases respectively, with 11 bases between them. The CDR3 totals 13 residues. The chain's CDR3 is CASSAPGIGELFF. CDR3 bases: TGTGCCAGCAGTGCTCCGGGGATCGGGGAGCTGTTTTTT.

This chain joins TRBV5-4 and TRBJ2-7, with TRBD2 matching over 7 bases. Trimming at V came to 2 bases and at J to 7 bases, leaving 9 bases not matched to a gene. This CDR3 has 14 amino acids. Germline values: CDR1 SGHNT, CDR2 YYREEE (reference sequence). The CDR3 sequence: CASSFLQAGEEQYF. As DNA, the CDR3 is TGTGCCAGCAGCTTCTTACAGGCGGGGGAAGAGCAGTACTTC.

This clonotype was detected many times. The V call is TRBV29-1, the J call TRBJ2-5; 7 bases fit TRBD2. This CDR3 comprises 13 residues. Germline CDR1 reads SQVTM; CDR2 reads ANQGSEA. V shed 4 bases and J 5 bases; nucleotides not matched to a gene: 7. The CDR3 sequence: CSVGRGAGETQYF. DNA of the CDR3: TGCAGCGTTGGTCGAGGAGCGGGGGAGACCCAGTACTTC.

This clonotype was seen ten or more times. CDR3 residues: CAVPSGGNYNEQFF. For the CDR3, the DNA is TGTGCCGTCCCTAGCGGGGGGAACTACAATGAGCAGTTCTTC. V is TRBV12-3 or TRBV12-4 and J is TRBJ2-1; 11 nucleotides align to TRBD2. Unmatched junction bases numbered 6, after V lost 11 bases and J lost 3 bases. This CDR3 is 14 amino acids long.

Remarks on this clonotype: A much larger clonotype is one base distant, so this may be a read error. V gene TRBV27 combines with J gene TRBJ2-2; D remains ambiguous. The CDR3 runs to 13 residues. Germline assignment: CDR1 MNHEY and CDR2 SMNVEV (reference sequence). In nucleotides, the CDR3 is TGTGCCTGCAGTTTTCAAGGCGCCGGGGAGCTGTTTTTT. Translation: CACSFQGAGELFF.

This clonotype occurred a few times. The V and J genes are TRBV11-3 and TRBJ1-1; no reliable D call. The ends were cut back, 5 bases at V and 1 base at J, with 11 bases in the middle. Germline CDR1 reads SGHNT; CDR2 reads YENEEA. The CDR3 has 14 residues. The CDR3 reads CASSPGGQNTEAFF. The CDR3 coding sequence is TGTGCCAGCAGCCCGGGTGGTCAGAACACTGAAGCTTTCTTT.

This chain links TRBV20-1 with TRBJ2-7, with TRBD2 matching 8 bases. Germline V gives CDR1 DFQATT, CDR2 SNEGSKA (reference sequence). V gave up 6 bases and J gave up 2 bases; unmatched junction bases: 6. CDR3 length: 13 residues. CDR3 sequence reads: CSARGGGPYEQYV. The CDR3 region has the DNA TGCAGTGCAAGGGGCGGGGGGCCCTACGAGCAGTACGTC.